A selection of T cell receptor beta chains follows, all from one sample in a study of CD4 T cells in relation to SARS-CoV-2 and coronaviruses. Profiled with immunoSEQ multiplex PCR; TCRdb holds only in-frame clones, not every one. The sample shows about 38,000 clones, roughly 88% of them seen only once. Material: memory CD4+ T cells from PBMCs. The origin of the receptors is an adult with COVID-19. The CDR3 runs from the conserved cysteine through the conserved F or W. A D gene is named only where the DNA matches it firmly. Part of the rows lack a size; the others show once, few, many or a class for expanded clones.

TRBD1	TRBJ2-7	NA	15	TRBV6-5	TGTGCCAGCAGCCCCGGGACAGGGGGCATCTACGAGCAGTACTTC	CASSPGTGGIYEQYF
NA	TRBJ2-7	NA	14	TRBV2	TGTGCCAGCAGTGAAGGTCCTAGGAGCTACGAGCAGTACTTC	CASSEGPRSYEQYF
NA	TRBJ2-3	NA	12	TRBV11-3	TGTGCCAGCAGCTTTAGCACAGATACGCAGTATTTT	CASSFSTDTQYF
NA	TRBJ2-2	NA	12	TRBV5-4	TGTGCCAGCAGCCTCAATACCGGGGAGCTGTTTTTT	CASSLNTGELFF
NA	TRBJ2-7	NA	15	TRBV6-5	TGTGCCAGCAGGGACCTAGACTTCACTGGGTACGAGCAGTACTTC	CASRDLDFTGYEQYF
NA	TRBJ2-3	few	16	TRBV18	TGTGCCAGCTCAAACATGGCGCGGGGGCGCACAGATACGCAGTATTTT	CASSNMARGRTDTQYF
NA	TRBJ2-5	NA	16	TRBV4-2	TGTGCCAGCAGCCAAGAGGCAGGGCCCCGTGCATCGACCCAGTACTTC	CASSQEAGPRASTQYF
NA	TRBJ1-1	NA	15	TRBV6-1	TGTGCCAGCAGTTCGACTGTGTTCGGGAACACTGAAGCTTTCTTT	CASSSTVFGNTEAFF
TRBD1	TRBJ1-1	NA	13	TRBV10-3	TGTGCCATCTACGCAGGGGGAAGCACTGAAGCTTTCTTT	CAIYAGGSTEAFF
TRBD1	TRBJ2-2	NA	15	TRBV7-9	TGTGCCAGCAGCTTAGGGCAGGGGGCAACCGGGGAGCTGTTTTTT	CASSLGQGATGELFF
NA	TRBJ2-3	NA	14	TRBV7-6	TGTGCCAGCAGCCGGGACGCCTCGGGAGATACGCAGTATTTT	CASSRDASGDTQYF
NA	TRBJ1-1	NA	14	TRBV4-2	TGTGCCAGCAGCCAAGGGGGCGGGAACACTGAAGCTTTCTTT	CASSQGGGNTEAFF
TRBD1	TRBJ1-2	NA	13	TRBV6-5	TGTGCCAGCAGACGGGGACAGGTCTATGGCTACACCTTC	CASRRGQVYGYTF
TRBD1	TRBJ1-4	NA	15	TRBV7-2	TGTGCCAGCAGCCCTCCGGGACAGGGGAAGGAAAAACTGTTTTTT	CASSPPGQGKEKLFF
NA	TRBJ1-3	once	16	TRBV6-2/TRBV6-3	TGTGCCAGCAGTTACCCACGGGGAGCATCTGGAAACACCATATATTTT	CASSYPRGASGNTIYF